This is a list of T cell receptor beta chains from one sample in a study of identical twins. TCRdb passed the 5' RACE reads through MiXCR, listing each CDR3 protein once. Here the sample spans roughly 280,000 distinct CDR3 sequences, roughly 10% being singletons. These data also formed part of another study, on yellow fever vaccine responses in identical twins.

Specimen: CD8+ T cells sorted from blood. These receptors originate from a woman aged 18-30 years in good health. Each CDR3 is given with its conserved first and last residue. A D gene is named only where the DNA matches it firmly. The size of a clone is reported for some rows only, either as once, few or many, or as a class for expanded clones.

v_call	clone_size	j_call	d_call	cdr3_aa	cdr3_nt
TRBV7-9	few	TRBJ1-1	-	CARSAVQGMNTEAFF	TGTGCCAGGTCCGCGGTTCAGGGCATGAACACTGAAGCTTTCTTT
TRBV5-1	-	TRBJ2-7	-	CASSFDGTYEQYF	TGCGCCAGCAGCTTCGACGGCACCTACGAGCAGTACTTC
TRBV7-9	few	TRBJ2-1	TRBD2	CASSVGLAGKNEQFF	TGTGCCAGCAGCGTGGGACTAGCGGGGAAAAATGAGCAGTTCTTC
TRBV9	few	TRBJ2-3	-	CASSGQSTDTQYF	TGTGCCAGCAGCGGACAGAGCACAGATACGCAGTATTTT
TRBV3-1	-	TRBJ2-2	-	CASSAENTGELFF	TGTGCCAGCAGCGCAGAGAACACCGGGGAGCTGTTTTTT
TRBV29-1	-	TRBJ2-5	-	CSVELDSQETQYF	TGCAGCGTTGAACTGGACAGCCAAGAGACCCAGTACTTC
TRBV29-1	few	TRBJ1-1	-	CSVLLGAALPGGAFF	TGCAGCGTTCTCCTTGGGGCAGCCCTACCAGGTGGAGCTTTCTTT
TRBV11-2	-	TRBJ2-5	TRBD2	CASSPGHSGQETQYF	TGTGCCAGCAGCCCTGGCCATAGCGGGCAAGAGACCCAGTACTTC
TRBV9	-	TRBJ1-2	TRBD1	CASSFTGGLNYGYTF	TGTGCCAGCAGCTTCACAGGGGGCCTTAACTATGGCTACACCTTC
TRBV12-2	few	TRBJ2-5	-	CASRVGQALTKGTQYF	TGTGCAAGTCGCGTGGGACAGGCCCTCACGAAGGGGACCCAGTACTTC
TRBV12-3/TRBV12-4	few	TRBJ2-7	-	CASSLGPATATYEQYF	TGTGCCAGCAGTTTAGGACCAGCGACAGCCACCTACGAGCAGTACTTC
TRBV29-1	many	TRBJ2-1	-	CSVLPGGSHEQFF	TGCAGCGTTCTCCCTGGGGGTAGTCATGAGCAGTTCTTC
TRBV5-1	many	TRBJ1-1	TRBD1	CASSSGQGARRNTEAFF	TGCGCCAGCAGCTCTGGACAGGGGGCACGCCGAAACACTGAAGCTTTCTTT
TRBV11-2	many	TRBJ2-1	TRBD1	CASSPGQGGLNEQFF	TGTGCCAGCAGCCCGGGACAGGGGGGGCTCAATGAGCAGTTCTTC
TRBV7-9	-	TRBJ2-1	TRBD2	CASSLARGVYNEQFF	TGTGCCAGCAGCTTAGCCCGGGGGGTCTACAATGAGCAGTTCTTC
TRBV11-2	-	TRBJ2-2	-	CASIADGNTGELFF	TGTGCCAGCATAGCAGACGGGAACACCGGGGAGCTGTTTTTT
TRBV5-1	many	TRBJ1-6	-	CASSSAEAISYNSPLHF	TGCGCCAGCAGCTCCGCCGAAGCTATCTCCTATAATTCACCCCTCCACTTT
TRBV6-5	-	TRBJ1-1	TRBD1	CASSYSGQDTEAFF	TGTGCCAGCAGTTACTCGGGACAGGACACTGAAGCTTTCTTT
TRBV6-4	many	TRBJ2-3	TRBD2	CASSTTSGSTDTQYF	TGTGCCAGCAGCACGACTAGCGGGAGCACAGATACGCAGTATTTT
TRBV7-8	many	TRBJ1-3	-	CASSDTQGASGNTIYF	TGTGCCAGCAGCGACACACAGGGCGCCTCTGGAAACACCATATATTTT
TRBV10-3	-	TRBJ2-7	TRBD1	CAISESVGAARGQGYEQYF	TGTGCCATCAGTGAGTCGGTAGGGGCAGCGAGAGGACAGGGCTACGAGCAGTACTTC
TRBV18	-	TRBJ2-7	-	CASSPPAGAEQYF	TGTGCCAGCTCACCACCGGCGGGGGCCGAGCAGTACTTC
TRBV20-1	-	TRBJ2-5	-	CSAPEGATETQYF	TGCAGTGCTCCTGAAGGGGCAACAGAGACCCAGTACTTC
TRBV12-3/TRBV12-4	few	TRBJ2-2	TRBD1	CASCHMIRDRVFTGELFF	TGTGCCAGCTGCCACATGATTCGGGACAGGGTGTTTACCGGGGAGCTGTTTTTT